What follows are 6 T cell receptor beta chains derived from one specimen sequenced in a study of blood T cell repertoires in COVID-19. Profiled with immunoSEQ multiplex PCR; TCRdb holds only in-frame clones, not every one. This sample carries 150,000 to 200,000 clones, roughly 85% of them seen once, and the ten largest clones take roughly 5.1%. The sequenced sample was peripheral blood. The receptors were sampled from a woman in her twenties or thirties with acute or convalescent COVID-19.

The genes are TRBV28 and TRBJ1-6; D remains ambiguous. The CDR3 loop spans 18 amino acids. CDR1 is MDHEN, CDR2 SYDVKM, per germline. V dropped 6 bases and J dropped 0 bases, with 18 bases sitting between them. DNA for the CDR3: TGTGCCAGCAGGCCCGGAGCGGGTGTGAGCTCCTATAATTCACCCCTCCACTTT. It specifies CASRPGAGVSSYNSPLHF.

The rearrangement uses TRBV12-3 or TRBV12-4 and TRBJ1-3; no clear D. The CDR3 spans 11 residues. Trimming left V 6 bases short and J 4 bases short, with 4 bases between. CDR3 amino acids: CASSQGNTIYF. The DNA of the CDR3 is TGTGCCAGCAGCCAAGGAAACACCATATATTTT.

V and J are TRBV13 and TRBJ2-1; TRBD2 aligns across 10 bases. Germline CDR1 PRHDT, CDR2 FYEKMQ (reference sequence). The CDR3 loop spans 16 amino acids. V lost 4 bases to trimming and J lost 4 bases; unmatched junction nucleotides: 7. The CDR3 DNA reads as TGTGCCAGCAGCTCTCGATTAGCGGGGGGATACAATGAGCAGTTCTTC. Its protein is CASSSRLAGGYNEQFF. Full variable domain (outside the CDR3, taken from reference TRBV13 and TRBJ2-1): AAGVIQSPRHLIKEKRETATLKCYPIPRHDTVYWYQQGPGQDPQFLISFYEKMQSDKGSIPDRFSAQQFSDYHSELNMSSLELGDSALYFCASSSRLAGGYNEQFFGPGTRLTVL.

The chain uses TRBV6-2 or TRBV6-3 and TRBJ2-7; the match to TRBD2 covers 10 bases. The CDR3 is made up of 16 amino acids. V gave up 4 bases and J gave up 2 bases; unmatched junction bases: 8. CDR1 MNHEY and CDR2 SVGEGT come from the germline V gene. The CDR3 loop is CASSLREREGTYEQYF. DNA for the CDR3: TGTGCCAGCAGTTTAAGGGAGCGGGAGGGAACCTACGAGCAGTACTTC.

The genes are TRBV9 and TRBJ1-3; TRBD1 agrees at 7 bases. CDR1 is SGDLS and CDR2 is YYNGEE in the germline V gene. The J segment lost 4 bases and the V segment lost 0 bases, leaving 7 bases of the junction unmatched. This CDR3 spans 16 amino acids. This CDR3 is CASSVETGMRGNTIYF. The CDR3 region has the DNA TGTGCCAGCAGCGTAGAGACAGGGATGAGAGGAAACACCATATATTTT.

The chain has TRBV11-2 and TRBJ1-1, with D possibly being TRBD1 (6 bases). Germline loops: CDR1 SGHAT, CDR2 FQNNGV. The CDR3 covers 15 residues. Between the trimmed V and J ends, which lost 0 bases and 4 bases, there was a span of 12 bases. This CDR3 is CASSLDRLGGTEAFF. The CDR3 DNA sequence: TGTGCCAGCAGCTTAGATCGGTTAGGGGGCACTGAAGCTTTCTTT.